The present entry profiles one TCR beta chain with its context. Its antigen remains unknown. Tumor samples were obtained before definitive surgery or chemotherapy. This sample is part of a study of high-grade serous ovarian cancer treatment subgroups. Study-level information: Samples averaged approximately 15,000 reads and about 7,100 unique TCR beta rearrangements.

The method was immunoSEQ multiplex PCR; TCRdb's version includes in-frame clones alone and lacks a portion of them. Of just over 35,000 clones listed, approximately 80% were seen once; the top ten hold about 3.3%. Overall study findings and caveats: The analyses considered CDR3 and ignored CDR1 and CDR2. TCR clonal relatedness correlated positively with neoantigen level.

The V end lost 2 bases, the J end lost 4 bases, and 6 bases lay between the germline ends. Germline V lookup: CDR1 SGHVS, CDR2 FQNEAQ. This CDR3 comprises 13 residues. The receptor was isolated from a human donor with high-grade serous ovarian cancer. The rearrangement uses TRBV7-8 and TRBJ2-1; D might be TRBD1 (6 bases). Material for sequencing was tumor tissue. CDR3 bases: TGTGCCAGCAGCTTACAGGGGTACAATGAGCAGTTCTTC. This encodes CASSLQGYNEQFF. The full variable domain, with the rest looked up from reference TRBV7-8 and TRBJ2-1, is GAGVSQSPRYKVAKRGQDVALRCDPISGHVSLFWYQQALGQGPEFLTYFQNEAQLDKSGLPSDRFFAERPEGSVSTLKIQRTQQEDSAVYLCASSLQGYNEQFFGPGTRLTVL.